A selection of T cell receptor beta chains follows, all from one sample in a study of blood T cells in healthy people across ages. TCRdb analysed the 5' RACE reads with MiXCR anew, one entry per CDR3 protein. This table holds approximately 350,000 distinct CDR3 sequences, approximately 47% found once. Sequenced: blood. The receptors come from a man aged 60 to 75 in good health. Each CDR3 is given with its conserved first and last residue. The D gene is left open where the match is weak. The listing skips clone size in some rows; elsewhere it reads once, few, many or a size class.

CDR3	DNA	size	D	V	J
CASSEQGAVYEQYF	TGTGCCAGCAGCGAACAGGGGGCAGTCTACGAGCAGTACTTC	few	TRBD1	TRBV6-2/TRBV6-3	TRBJ2-7
CASSEDYNSPLHF	TGTGCCAGCAGTGAGGACTATAATTCACCCCTCCACTTT	NA	NA	TRBV2	TRBJ1-6
CSATVFQETQYF	TGCAGTGCTACTGTCTTCCAAGAGACCCAGTACTTC	NA	NA	TRBV20-1	TRBJ2-5
CATSDFLNGELFF	TGTGCCACCAGTGATTTCCTCAACGGGGAGCTGTTTTTT	NA	NA	TRBV24-1	TRBJ2-2
CASRHTGQGAFEQYF	TGTGCCAGCAGACATACGGGACAGGGGGCGTTCGAGCAGTACTTC	few	TRBD1	TRBV6-2/TRBV6-3	TRBJ2-7
CASSTRGSPTETQYF	TGTGCCAGCAGTACCCGCGGAAGCCCCACAGAGACCCAGTACTTC	once	NA	TRBV6-2/TRBV6-3	TRBJ2-5
CASSRTLPPSNEQFF	TGCGCCAGCAGTAGGACTCTCCCCCCCTCCAATGAGCAGTTCTTC	NA	NA	TRBV5-1	TRBJ2-1
CASSQGSANNEQFF	TGCGCCAGCAGCCAGGGTAGCGCCAACAATGAGCAGTTCTTC	NA	NA	TRBV4-3	TRBJ2-1
CSATLWRGASTDTQYF	TGCAGTGCTACCCTTTGGCGGGGGGCCTCCACAGATACGCAGTATTTT	NA	TRBD2	TRBV20-1	TRBJ2-3
CASSYGPAGQFF	TGTGCCAGCAGTTACGGACCAGCGGGGCAGTTCTTC	NA	NA	TRBV6-2/TRBV6-3	TRBJ2-1
CASSPSARAGDTQYF	TGTGCCAGCAGCCCCAGCGCGCGAGCGGGGGATACGCAGTATTTT	NA	TRBD2	TRBV6-5	TRBJ2-3
CASSTYRGEQYF	TGTGCCAGCAGTACCTACAGGGGCGAGCAGTACTTC	NA	TRBD1	TRBV6-5	TRBJ2-7
CATDGENEQYF	TGTGCCACCGATGGGGAGAATGAGCAGTACTTC	NA	NA	TRBV10-3	TRBJ2-7
CASSLRTASDYGYTF	TGTGCCAGCAGTTTACGGACAGCTTCGGACTATGGCTACACCTTC	NA	NA	TRBV2	TRBJ1-2
CSARVGTYGYTF	TGCAGTGCTAGGGTAGGCACGTATGGCTACACCTTC	once	NA	TRBV20-1	TRBJ1-2
CASSFERIGADTQYF	TGTGCCAGCAGCTTTGAGCGGATAGGCGCAGATACGCAGTATTTT	few	NA	TRBV11-2	TRBJ2-3
CASNGQGQETQYF	TGTGCCAGTAACGGCCAAGGCCAAGAGACCCAGTACTTC	NA	NA	TRBV12-3/TRBV12-4	TRBJ2-5
CSVVPSGAYIEQFF	TGCAGCGTCGTCCCTAGCGGTGCCTACATTGAGCAGTTCTTC	NA	TRBD2	TRBV29-1	TRBJ2-1
CASSGTAGRSYNEQYF	TGCGCCAGCAGTGGGACGGCAGGGCGGTCCTACAATGAGCAGTACTTC	NA	NA	TRBV10-2	TRBJ2-7
CSAPGPTPETQYF	TGCAGTGCTCCCGGGCCGACTCCGGAGACCCAGTACTTC	once	NA	TRBV20-1	TRBJ2-5
CASSLTPDTQQFF	TGTGCCAGCAGCTTAACGCCTGACACCCAGCAGTTCTTC	NA	NA	TRBV7-3	TRBJ2-1
CASSPSSRTAANYGYTF	TGTGCCAGCAGCCCGTCGTCCCGGACAGCTGCTAACTATGGCTACACCTTC	many	NA	TRBV5-5	TRBJ1-2
CASSARDRGIGEQYF	TGTGCCAGCAGTGCAAGGGACAGGGGGATCGGCGAGCAGTACTTC	NA	TRBD1	TRBV2	TRBJ2-7
CASSPQVTDTQYF	TGTGCCAGCAGCCCTCAGGTCACAGATACGCAGTATTTT	few	NA	TRBV5-6	TRBJ2-3
CSVEESQTDGYTF	TGCAGCGTTGAAGAGAGTCAGACCGATGGCTACACCTTC	NA	NA	TRBV29-1	TRBJ1-2
CASSPGGGSGNEQYF	TGCGCCAGCAGCCCGGGCGGGGGGTCTGGCAATGAGCAGTACTTC	NA	TRBD2	TRBV5-1	TRBJ2-5
CASSKSGQARNSPPHF	TGTGCCAGCAGCAAATCCGGACAGGCGAGAAATTCACCCCCCCACTTT	NA	TRBD1	TRBV7-2	TRBJ1-6
CASSLMRGPPTDTQYF	TGTGCCAGCAGCTTAATGCGGGGGCCCCCCACAGATACGCAGTATTTT	few	NA	TRBV11-1	TRBJ2-3
CSAQGPGGPYGQYF	TGCAGCGCCCAAGGACCGGGAGGCCCCTACGGGCAGTACTTC	NA	TRBD2	TRBV29-1	TRBJ2-5
CASSLHPRASSSEQYF	TGTGCCAGCAGCTTGCACCCAAGGGCTAGCTCCTCCGAGCAGTACTTC	once	NA	TRBV7-6	TRBJ2-7
CASSLPLAGLAKNIQYF	TGTGCCAGCAGTCTTCCTTTGGCGGGATTGGCCAAAAACATTCAGTACTTC	many	NA	TRBV28	TRBJ2-4
CASSPNFASGRGDTQYF	TGTGCCAGCAGCCCAAATTTTGCTAGCGGGAGAGGAGATACGCAGTATTTT	NA	TRBD2	TRBV7-3	TRBJ2-3
CASSQGWPEAFIQYF	TGTGCCAGCAGCCAAGGGTGGCCGGAAGCTTTCATTCAGTACTTC	NA	NA	TRBV4-2	TRBJ2-4
CSAGGGSETQYF	TGCAGTGCGGGCGGGGGGTCGGAGACCCAGTACTTC	NA	TRBD2	TRBV20-1	TRBJ2-5
CASSDRDNYNEQFF	TGTGCCAGCAGCGACCGGGACAACTACAATGAGCAGTTCTTC	NA	NA	TRBV9	TRBJ2-1
CASSLYAGGNSYEQYF	TGTGCCAGCAGTTTATACGCGGGAGGGAACTCCTACGAGCAGTACTTC	NA	TRBD2	TRBV28	TRBJ2-7
CASSASGTSYEQYF	TGTGCCAGCAGTGCCTCCGGGACTTCCTACGAGCAGTACTTC	NA	NA	TRBV6-6	TRBJ2-7
CASSFGQGAMGYTF	TGTGCCAGCAGTTTTGGACAGGGGGCAATGGGCTACACCTTC	NA	TRBD1	TRBV27	TRBJ1-2
CASSPVWSGGGEQFF	TGTGCCAGCAGCCCCGTGTGGAGCGGGGGTGGGGAGCAGTTCTTC	few	TRBD2	TRBV3-1	TRBJ2-1
CASSYPQSHYGYTF	TGTGCCAGCAGTTACCCCCAGTCTCACTATGGCTACACCTTC	NA	NA	TRBV6-2/TRBV6-3	TRBJ1-2
CAWSGSGANVLTF	TGTGCCTGGAGTGGCTCTGGGGCCAACGTCCTGACTTTC	NA	NA	TRBV30	TRBJ2-6
CASSARSLHSPLHF	TGTGCCAGCAGTGCCAGGTCCCTTCATTCACCCCTCCACTTT	few	NA	TRBV6-5	TRBJ1-6
CASSQYVGQGSYEQYF	TGTGCCAGCAGCCAATACGTCGGACAGGGTTCCTACGAGCAGTACTTC	few	TRBD1	TRBV14	TRBJ2-7
CASSLDRVAVTDTQYF	TGTGCCAGCAGCTTAGATCGGGTAGCGGTCACAGATACGCAGTATTTT	many	NA	TRBV7-2	TRBJ2-3
CASSLVSSGVTDTQYF	TGTGCCAGCAGCTTAGTTTCTAGCGGGGTCACAGATACGCAGTATTTT	NA	TRBD2	TRBV7-8	TRBJ2-3
CSARDIQTGGHEQYF	TGCAGTGCTAGGGACATACAGACAGGGGGCCACGAGCAGTACTTC	NA	TRBD1	TRBV20-1	TRBJ2-7
CASSITGQPQETQYF	TGTGCCAGCAGTATAACGGGACAGCCCCAAGAGACCCAGTACTTC	NA	TRBD1	TRBV6-1	TRBJ2-5
CASSPQLGTNFGQLYEQYF	TGCGCCAGCAGTCCACAGTTGGGAACAAATTTTGGACAGCTCTACGAGCAGTACTTC	once	NA	TRBV23-1	TRBJ2-7
CATSRGGGNEQYF	TGTGCCACCTCCCGAGGGGGGGGCAATGAGCAGTACTTC	many	NA	TRBV24-1	TRBJ2-7
CASSLETGSYEQYF	TGTGCCAGCAGCTTAGAGACAGGATCCTACGAGCAGTACTTC	NA	NA	TRBV7-6	TRBJ2-7
CASSQSTGLNYGYTF	TGTGCCAGCAGCCAATCCACTGGGCTTAACTACGGCTACACCTTC	NA	NA	TRBV3-1	TRBJ1-2
CASSFTAAANYGYTF	TGTGCCAGCAGTTTCACGGCGGCCGCTAACTATGGCTACACCTTC	NA	NA	TRBV27	TRBJ1-2
CASRTEGGGSGEQYF	TGTGCCAGCAGGACGGAGGGAGGGGGTAGTGGTGAGCAGTACTTC	NA	NA	TRBV11-2	TRBJ2-4
CASSLDAAVYNSPLHF	TGTGCCAGCAGCTTAGATGCGGCAGTTTATAATTCACCCCTCCACTTT	NA	NA	TRBV7-2	TRBJ1-6
CASTEILGWYEQYF	TGTGCCAGCACCGAAATATTGGGGTGGTACGAGCAGTACTTC	NA	NA	TRBV28	TRBJ2-7
CAISEQGGPQETQYF	TGTGCCATCAGTGAGCAGGGGGGGCCTCAAGAGACCCAGTACTTC	few	NA	TRBV10-3	TRBJ2-5
CASSSAWTEPGRPLHF	TGTGCCAGCAGCTCCGCCTGGACGGAGCCAGGTAGACCCCTCCACTTT	NA	NA	TRBV13	TRBJ1-6
CSTSGMADTQYF	TGCAGTACTAGCGGGATGGCAGATACGCAGTATTTT	few	TRBD2	TRBV29-1	TRBJ2-3